Detailed here is one T cell receptor (beta chain). These data originate in a study of blood T cell repertoires in COVID-19. At the level of the study: Samples taken during acute and convalescent COVID-19 were collected in the United States, Italy and Spain. PBMCs, B-cell-depleted T cells, or T cells provided the cDNA or gDNA that made up the material.

V gave up 6 bases and J gave up 0 bases; unmatched junction bases: 4. CDR1 is SNHLY and CDR2 is FYNNEI in the germline V gene. The CDR3 is made up of 14 amino acids. Clones were read by immunoSEQ multiplex PCR, and TCRdb kept only the in-frame ones, dropping some. The sample holds some 180,000 clones, roughly nine tenths seen once. The specimen was peripheral blood. The chain combines TRBV2 with TRBJ1-1; 7 bases are shared with TRBD1. The sequence came from a man between 70 and 80 years old with active or convalescent COVID-19. The CDR3 DNA is TGTGCCAGCAGGGTCGACAGGGTGAACACTGAAGCTTTCTTT. This codes for CASRVDRVNTEAFF.